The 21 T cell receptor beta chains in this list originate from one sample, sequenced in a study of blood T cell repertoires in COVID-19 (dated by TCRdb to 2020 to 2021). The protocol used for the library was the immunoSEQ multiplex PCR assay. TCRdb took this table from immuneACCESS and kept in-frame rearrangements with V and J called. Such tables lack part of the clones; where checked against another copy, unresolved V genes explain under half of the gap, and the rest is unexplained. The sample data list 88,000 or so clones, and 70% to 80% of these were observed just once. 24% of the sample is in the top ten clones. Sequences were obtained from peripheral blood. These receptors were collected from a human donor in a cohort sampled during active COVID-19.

The CDR3 region has the DNA TGTGCCAGCAAACGACCGACAGGAACCCACACTGAAGCTTTCTTT. Amino acids: CASKRPTGTHTEAFF. The gene calls are TRBV3-1 (or the pseudogene TRBV3-2) and TRBJ1-1; perhaps TRBD1 as D (6 bases). The CDR3 runs 15 residues. The V end was cut by 7 bases, the J end by 3 bases, with 18 bases between. Germline lookup yields CDR1 LGHDT and CDR2 YNNKEL (reference sequence).

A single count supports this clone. The CDR3 nucleotides are TGCGCCAGCAGCCAAGCCTGGGCCCAGTCCTACGAGCAGTACTTC. It specifies CASSQAWAQSYEQYF. The chain uses TRBV4-1 and TRBJ2-7; D gene unclear. Germline-derived CDR1 and CDR2 are MGHRA and YSYEKL. The V and J ends lost 1 base and 1 base respectively, with 11 bases between them. The CDR3 has 15 residues.

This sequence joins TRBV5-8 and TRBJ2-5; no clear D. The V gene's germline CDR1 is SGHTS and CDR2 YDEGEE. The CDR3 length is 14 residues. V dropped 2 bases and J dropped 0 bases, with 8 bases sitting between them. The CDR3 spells CASSFGQYQETQYF. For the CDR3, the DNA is TGTGCCAGCAGCTTTGGTCAGTACCAAGAGACCCAGTACTTC.

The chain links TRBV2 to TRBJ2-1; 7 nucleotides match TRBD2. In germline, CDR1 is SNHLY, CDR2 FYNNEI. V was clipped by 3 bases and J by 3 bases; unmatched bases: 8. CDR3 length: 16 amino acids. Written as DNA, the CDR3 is TGTGCCAGCAGTGATAAACTAGCGATTGTCTACAATGAGCAGTTCTTC. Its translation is CASSDKLAIVYNEQFF. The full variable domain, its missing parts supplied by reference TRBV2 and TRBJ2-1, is EPEVTQTPSHQVTQMGQEVILRCVPISNHLYFYWYRQILGQKVEFLVSFYNNEISEKSEIFDDQFSVERPDGSNFTLKIRSTKLEDSAMYFCASSDKLAIVYNEQFFGPGTRLTVL.

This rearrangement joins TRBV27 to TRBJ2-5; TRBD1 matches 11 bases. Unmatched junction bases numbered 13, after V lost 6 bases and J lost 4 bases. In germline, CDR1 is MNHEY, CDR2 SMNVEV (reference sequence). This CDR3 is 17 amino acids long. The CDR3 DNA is TGTGCCAGCAGCCGTATAGGACAGGGGGCGCCAGGAGAGACCCAGTACTTC. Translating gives CASSRIGQGAPGETQYF.

The CDR3 DNA is TGTGCCAGCAGCCTCGGACTAGCGGGAGGGCCATACAATGAGCAGTTCTTC. Residues: CASSLGLAGGPYNEQFF. The rearrangement joins TRBV7-8 to TRBJ2-1, with 15 bases matching TRBD2. V was pared by 5 bases and J by 4 bases, with 6 bases of the junction left unmatched. The CDR3 is made up of 17 amino acids. The germline V gene has CDR1 SGHVS and CDR2 FQNEAQ.

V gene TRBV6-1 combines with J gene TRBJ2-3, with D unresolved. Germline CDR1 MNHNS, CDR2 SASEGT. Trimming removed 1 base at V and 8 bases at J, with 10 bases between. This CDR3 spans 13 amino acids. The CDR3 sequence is CASSEEARSTQYF. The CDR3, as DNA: TGTGCCAGCAGTGAAGAAGCTAGATCTACGCAGTATTTT.

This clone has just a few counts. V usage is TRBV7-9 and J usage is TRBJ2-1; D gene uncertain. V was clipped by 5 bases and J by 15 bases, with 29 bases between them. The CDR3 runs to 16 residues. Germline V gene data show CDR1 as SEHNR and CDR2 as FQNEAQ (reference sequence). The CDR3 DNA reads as TGTGCCAGCAGCCCCCTAGGCTTTCGGATTGGAACCCTCGCGTTCTTC. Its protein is CASSPLGFRIGTLAFF.

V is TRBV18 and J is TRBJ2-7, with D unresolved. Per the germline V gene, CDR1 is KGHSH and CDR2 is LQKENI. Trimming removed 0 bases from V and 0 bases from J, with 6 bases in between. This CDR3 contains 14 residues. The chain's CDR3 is CASSPPRGSYEQYF. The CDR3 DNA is TGTGCCAGCTCACCACCGAGAGGCTCCTACGAGCAGTACTTC. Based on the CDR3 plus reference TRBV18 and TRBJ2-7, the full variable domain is NAGVMQNPRHLVRRRGQEARLRCSPMKGHSHVYWYRQLPEEGLKFMVYLQKENIIDESGMPKERFSAEFPKEGPSILRIQQVVRGDSAAYFCASSPPRGSYEQYFGPGTRLTVT.

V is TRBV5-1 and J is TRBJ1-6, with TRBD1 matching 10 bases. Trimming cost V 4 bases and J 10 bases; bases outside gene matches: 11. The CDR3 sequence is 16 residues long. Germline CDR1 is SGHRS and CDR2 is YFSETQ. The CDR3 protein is CASSTAGQGTASPLHF. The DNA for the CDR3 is TGCGCCAGCAGCACGGCGGGACAGGGGACCGCCTCACCCCTCCACTTT.

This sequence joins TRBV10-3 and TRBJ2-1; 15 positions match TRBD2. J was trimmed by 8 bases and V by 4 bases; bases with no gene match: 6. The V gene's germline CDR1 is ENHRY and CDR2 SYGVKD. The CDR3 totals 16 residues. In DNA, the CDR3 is TGTGCCATCAGTGGCGGACTAGCGGGAGGGAGGGATGAGCAGTTCTTC. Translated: CAISGGLAGGRDEQFF.

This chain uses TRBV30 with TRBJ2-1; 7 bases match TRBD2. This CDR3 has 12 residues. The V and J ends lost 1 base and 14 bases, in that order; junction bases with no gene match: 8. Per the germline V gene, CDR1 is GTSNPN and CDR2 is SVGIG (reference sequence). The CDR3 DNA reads TGTGCCTGGAGTGGGGGCGGGAGCAACGAGTTCTTC. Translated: CAWSGGGSNEFF.

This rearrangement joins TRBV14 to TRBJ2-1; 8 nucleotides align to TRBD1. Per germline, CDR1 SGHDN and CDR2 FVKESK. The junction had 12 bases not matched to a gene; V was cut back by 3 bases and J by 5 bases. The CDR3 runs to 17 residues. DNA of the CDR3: TGTGCCAGCAGCCAGACCCAGACAGGGGCGTTAAACAATGAGCAGTTCTTC. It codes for CASSQTQTGALNNEQFF.

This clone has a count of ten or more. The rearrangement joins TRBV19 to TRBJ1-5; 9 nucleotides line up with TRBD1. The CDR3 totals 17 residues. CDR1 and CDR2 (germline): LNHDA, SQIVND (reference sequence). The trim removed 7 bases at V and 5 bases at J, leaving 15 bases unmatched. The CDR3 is CASKIGTGKFGYQPQHF. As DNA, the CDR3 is TGTGCCAGTAAAATTGGGACAGGGAAATTCGGTTATCAGCCCCAGCATTTT.

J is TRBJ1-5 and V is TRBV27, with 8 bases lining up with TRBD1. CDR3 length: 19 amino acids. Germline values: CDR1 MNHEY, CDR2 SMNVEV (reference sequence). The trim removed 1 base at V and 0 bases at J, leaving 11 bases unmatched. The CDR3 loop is CASSLYPPGTGNSNQPQHF. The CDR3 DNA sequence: TGTGCCAGCAGTTTATACCCCCCCGGGACAGGCAATAGCAATCAGCCCCAGCATTTT.

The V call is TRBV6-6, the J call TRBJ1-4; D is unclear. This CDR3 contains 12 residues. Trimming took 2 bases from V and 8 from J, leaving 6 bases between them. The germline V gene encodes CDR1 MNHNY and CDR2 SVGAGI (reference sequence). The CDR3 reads CASSYEAEKLFF. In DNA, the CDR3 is TGTGCCAGCAGTTACGAGGCGGAAAAACTGTTTTTT.

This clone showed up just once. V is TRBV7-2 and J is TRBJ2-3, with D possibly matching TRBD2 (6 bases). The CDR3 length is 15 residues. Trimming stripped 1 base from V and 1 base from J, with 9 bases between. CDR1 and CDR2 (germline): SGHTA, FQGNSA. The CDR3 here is CASSLGGGRTDTQYF. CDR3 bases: TGTGCCAGCAGCTTAGGGGGAGGCCGCACAGATACGCAGTATTTT.

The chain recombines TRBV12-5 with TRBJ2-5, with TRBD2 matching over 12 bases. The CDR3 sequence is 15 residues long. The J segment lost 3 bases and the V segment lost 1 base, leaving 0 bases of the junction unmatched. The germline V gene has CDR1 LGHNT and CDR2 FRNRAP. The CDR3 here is CASGLGLAGEETQYF. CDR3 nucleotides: TGTGCTAGTGGTTTGGGACTAGCGGGAGAAGAGACCCAGTACTTC.

The CDR3 DNA is TGCGCCAGCAGCTATGGGGGAGGGACCTACGAGCAGTACTTC. It specifies CASSYGGGTYEQYF. The rearrangement links TRBV5-1 to TRBJ2-7; 7 bases align to TRBD2. With V trimmed by 3 bases and J by 2 bases, 5 bases remained unmatched. CDR1 and CDR2 from the germline V gene are SGHRS and YFSETQ. The CDR3 sequence is 14 residues long.

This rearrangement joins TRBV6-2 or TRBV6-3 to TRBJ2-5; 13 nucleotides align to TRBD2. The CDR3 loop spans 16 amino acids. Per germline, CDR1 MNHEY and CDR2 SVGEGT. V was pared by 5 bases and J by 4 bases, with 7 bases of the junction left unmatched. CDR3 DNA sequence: TGTGCCAGCAGTACTTGGACTAGCGGGAGAACAGAGACCCAGTACTTC. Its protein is CASSTWTSGRTETQYF.

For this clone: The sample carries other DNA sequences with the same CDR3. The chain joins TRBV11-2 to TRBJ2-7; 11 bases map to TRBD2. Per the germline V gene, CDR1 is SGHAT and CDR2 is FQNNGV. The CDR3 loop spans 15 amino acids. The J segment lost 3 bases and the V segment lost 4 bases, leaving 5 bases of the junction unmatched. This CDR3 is CASSYLGTSGYEQYF. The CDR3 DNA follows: TGTGCCAGCAGCTACCTCGGGACTAGCGGCTACGAGCAGTACTTC.